The clone carrying this T cell receptor beta chain was observed a handful of times. Its antigen is undetermined. This sample is part of a study of T-cell memory formation after mild COVID-19. This CDR3 comprises 13 residues. CDR1 SGDLS and CDR2 YYNGEE come from the germline V gene. V shed 3 bases and J shed 2 bases, with 7 bases lying between them. Findings and caveats of the study: Nothing confirmed that second-wave clones peaking on day 37 were specific for SARS-CoV-2. Some responding clones appeared in pre-infection memory, suggesting cross-reactive memory joined. Contracting CD4+ clones sat mainly in CM and EM; CD8+ in EMRA.

Constant-segment-primed 5'RACE gave TCR alpha and TCR beta cDNA libraries with sample barcodes and UMIs. TCRdb redid the calling of the 5' RACE reads with MiXCR, one entry per CDR3 protein. The sample includes 100,000 to 150,000 distinct CDR3 sequences, about 18% of them seen just once. The V call is TRBV9, the J call TRBJ2-3; D unresolved. Source material: PBMCs or a T cell subset sorted from them (not recorded which). The sequence came from a man younger than 35 who had mild COVID-19 (a few samples of this study predate the infection). Cell type and time point are not known. CDR3 coding DNA: TGTGCCAGCAGCGCTCTCAACACAGATACGCAGTATTTT. Its protein product is CASSALNTDTQYF.